This TCR beta chain was identified in a study of graft-versus-host responses after intestinal transplantation. Tissue from the graft was processed to free its intraepithelial and lamina propria lymphocytes. Germline CDR1 is MNHEY and CDR2 is SMNVEV (reference sequence). This CDR3 spans 15 amino acids. V was pared by 4 bases and J by 7 bases, with 16 bases between. TCRdb's table, derived via immunoSEQ multiplex PCR, lists solely in-frame clones and lacks some. Of more than 3,500 clones listed, approximately 80% are singletons. V gene TRBV27 combines with J gene TRBJ1-4; D is uncertain. The clonotype was recovered from a human patient who received an intestinal transplant, so some T cells may come from the graft donor. The sample was ileum tissue, taken 9 days after transplant. In DNA form, the CDR3 reads TGTGCCAGCAGTTCCCCGGGAGACATTTGTGAAAAACTGTTTTTT. Amino acid sequence: CASSSPGDICEKLFF.